These 27 T cell receptor beta chains were sequenced from one sample in a study of CD8 T cells in ankylosing spondylitis listed by TCRdb under 2017. The method was 5' RACE. The listed sequencing device is Illumina HiSeq 2500. The raw public data were reprocessed by TCRdb itself: fastp quality trimming at Q25, MiXCR clonotype calling, in-frame beta chains only. Identical CDR3 protein sequences are pooled into one entry, listed with their most common genes and DNA. In this sample the table shows roughly 240,000 distinct CDR3 sequences, roughly a third of which occur a single time. The ten largest clonotypes hold approximately 4.6% of the sample. What was sequenced was blood, either unsorted or a sorted T cell fraction (not recorded which). All receptors derive from a male donor with ankylosing spondylitis or in good health (not recorded which).

V and J are TRBV28 and TRBJ2-1, with unresolved D. From germline, CDR1 is MDHEN and CDR2 SYDVKM. The CDR3 extends over 14 amino acids. Trimming shortened V by 6 bases and J by 0 bases, and 9 bases separated the two germline ends. CDR3 protein: CASRLSLSYNEQFF. The CDR3 DNA is TGTGCCAGCAGGCTATCTCTCTCCTACAATGAGCAGTTCTTC.

This clonotype was seen a handful of times. This chain joins TRBV20-1 and TRBJ1-4, with D hard to call. With 5 bases removed from V and 7 bases from J, the gap between germline ends came to 17 bases. The germline V gene has CDR1 DFQATT and CDR2 SNEGSKA (reference sequence). There are 14 residues in the CDR3. CDR3 nucleotides: TGCAGTGCTCTTTGGGCCCTAGGGCGTGAAAAACTGTTTTTT. It encodes CSALWALGREKLFF.

This clonotype has a handful of counts. This rearrangement joins TRBV12-3 or TRBV12-4 to TRBJ2-3, with no clear D. Trimming took 2 bases from V and 6 from J, leaving 9 bases between them. CDR3 length: 13 amino acids. CDR3 in DNA: TGTGCCAGCAGTTTACTGGGCGGCGATACGCAGTATTTT. It codes for CASSLLGGDTQYF.

This clonotype has a handful of counts. This chain joins TRBV10-1 and TRBJ2-3, with D possibly TRBD1 on 5 matching bases. Germline CDR1 reads WNHNN; CDR2 reads SYGVQD (reference sequence). V shed 2 bases and J shed 2 bases, with 8 bases lying between them. CDR3 length equals 14 residues. The CDR3: CASSEGAITDTQYF. CDR3 sequence (DNA): TGCGCCAGCAGTGAGGGGGCGATCACAGATACGCAGTATTTT.

The gene calls are TRBV29-1 and TRBJ1-5; 10 positions match TRBD1. Germline V gives CDR1 SQVTM, CDR2 ANQGSEA. Germline trimming cut 6 bases from V and 6 bases from J; bases unmatched to any gene: 2. The CDR3 has 12 amino acids. The DNA for the CDR3 is TGCAGCGTGCGGACAGGGGGTCAGCCCCAGCATTTT. Its translation is CSVRTGGQPQHF.

This clonotype turned up a few times. The J gene is TRBJ2-7, the V gene TRBV5-6; TRBD1 is a possible D gene (7 bases). This CDR3 is 15 amino acids long. Trimming stripped 0 bases from V and 2 bases from J, with 12 bases between. Germline V lookup: CDR1 SGHDT, CDR2 YYEEEE. The CDR3 coding sequence is TGTGCCAGCAGCTTGGGTTCAGGGGGGCCCTACGAGCAGTACTTC. Translation: CASSLGSGGPYEQYF.

The chain joins TRBV12-3 or TRBV12-4 to TRBJ1-3; weak D call: TRBD1 (5 bases). With 5 bases removed from V and 0 bases from J, the gap between germline ends came to 11 bases. This CDR3 is 15 amino acids long. The CDR3 sequence: CASSHRSPSGNTIYF. CDR3 DNA sequence: TGTGCCAGCAGTCACAGGTCACCCTCTGGAAACACCATATATTTT.

The chain is built from TRBV27 and TRBJ2-5; the D gene is possibly TRBD1 (6 bases). Germline loops: CDR1 MNHEY, CDR2 SMNVEV (reference sequence). V dropped 6 bases and J dropped 7 bases, with 15 bases sitting between them. This CDR3 is 13 amino acids long. CDR3 sequence reads: CASRRGLQGTQYF. In DNA, the CDR3 is TGTGCCAGCAGAAGGGGGTTACAGGGGACCCAGTACTTC.

The V call is TRBV7-2, the J call TRBJ1-3, with D uncertain. V was trimmed by 2 bases and J by 2 bases, leaving 10 bases between them. The CDR3 sequence is 15 residues long. Germline CDR1 is SGHTA and CDR2 is FQGNSA. The DNA for the CDR3 is TGTGCCAGCAGCTTAATTGGGGAAGCTGGAAACACCATATATTTT. It translates to CASSLIGEAGNTIYF. Full variable domain (outside the CDR3, taken from reference TRBV7-2 and TRBJ1-3): GAGVSQSPSNKVTEKGKDVELRCDPISGHTALYWYRQSLGQGLEFLIYFQGNSAPDKSGLPSDRFSAERTGGSVSTLTIQRTQQEDSAVYLCASSLIGEAGNTIYFGEGSWLTVV.

The sample holds many counts of this clonotype. The rearrangement joins TRBV6-5 to TRBJ2-7; the D gene is possibly TRBD2 (7 bases). Trimming shortened V by 2 bases and J by 8 bases, and 16 bases separated the two germline ends. The germline V gene has CDR1 MNHEY and CDR2 SVGAGI. The CDR3 spans 14 residues. The CDR3 loop reads CASSYGAGEGKQYF. In nucleotides, the CDR3 is TGTGCCAGCAGTTACGGGGCAGGGGAGGGTAAGCAGTACTTC.

This clonotype was seen a handful of times. The chain has TRBV29-1 and TRBJ1-1; 8 bases fit TRBD1. Germline loops: CDR1 SQVTM, CDR2 ANQGSEA. The CDR3 is made up of 13 amino acids. Unmatched junction bases numbered 1, after V lost 4 bases and J lost 0 bases. The CDR3 protein is CSVAGQVNTEAFF. The CDR3 DNA reads as TGCAGCGTTGCGGGACAGGTGAACACTGAAGCTTTCTTT.

This clonotype appeared a few times. This rearrangement joins TRBV29-1 to TRBJ2-7, with TRBD2 matching 7 bases. Germline loops: CDR1 SQVTM, CDR2 ANQGSEA. Trimming cost V 6 bases and J 3 bases; bases outside gene matches: 5. The CDR3 loop spans 12 amino acids. The CDR3, as DNA: TGCAGCGTCCCCGGGACTAACTACGAGCAGTACTTC. Amino acids: CSVPGTNYEQYF.

The V call is TRBV9, the J call TRBJ1-3, with D unclear. The CDR3 spans 15 residues. CDR1 SGDLS and CDR2 YYNGEE come from the germline V gene. The V end lost 4 bases, the J end lost 2 bases, and 13 bases lay between the germline ends. The CDR3 coding sequence is TGTGCCAGCAGCCCCCTCGGAGATCCTGGAAACACCATATATTTT. Residues: CASSPLGDPGNTIYF.

In DNA form, the CDR3 reads TGCAGTGCTTTCCGGGACACCGCGAACACCGGGGAGCTGTTTTTT. This codes for CSAFRDTANTGELFF. The V call is TRBV20-1, the J call TRBJ2-2; perhaps TRBD1 as D (6 bases). The CDR3 loop spans 15 amino acids. Trimming took off 5 bases at V and 0 bases at J, with 13 bases between the two ends. The germline gives CDR1 DFQATT, CDR2 SNEGSKA (reference sequence).

Ten or more counts support this clonotype. The CDR3 loop reads CSVPDGDHYEQYF. The CDR3 DNA reads TGCAGCGTTCCGGACGGGGACCACTACGAGCAGTACTTC. V usage is TRBV29-1 and J usage is TRBJ2-7; D assignment may be TRBD1 or TRBD2 (5 bases each). This CDR3 is 13 amino acids long. V lost 5 bases to trimming and J lost 3 bases, with 14 bases between them. Germline V gene lookup returns CDR1 SQVTM and CDR2 ANQGSEA.

This clonotype was seen more than once but under ten times. The chain recombines TRBV10-3 with TRBJ2-3; 8 nucleotides align to TRBD1. CDR3 length: 13 residues. J lost 2 bases, V lost 11 bases, and 6 bases had no gene match. CDR1 and CDR2 from the germline V gene are ENHRY and SYGVKD. The CDR3 is CAAATGDTDTQYF. The CDR3 DNA is TGTGCCGCCGCGACAGGGGACACAGATACGCAGTATTTT.

This clonotype was seen only a few times. The chain has TRBV3-1 and TRBJ2-7, with D unresolved. The V gene's germline CDR1 is LGHDT and CDR2 YNNKEL (reference sequence). The CDR3 spans 12 residues. The V end was cut by 1 base, the J end by 0 bases, with 1 base between. The CDR3 loop is CASSQVSYEQYF. The CDR3 nucleotides are TGTGCCAGCAGCCAAGTCTCCTACGAGCAGTACTTC.

The gene calls are TRBV11-2 and TRBJ2-5, with D unclear. Trimming took 3 bases from V and 4 from J, leaving 15 bases between them. The CDR3 is 15 residues long. Germline V gene lookup returns CDR1 SGHAT and CDR2 FQNNGV. The CDR3 loop is CASSFFSGGRETQYF. The CDR3 nucleotides read TGTGCCAGCAGCTTTTTCTCGGGTGGCCGAGAGACCCAGTACTTC.

This clonotype was seen a few times. CDR3 DNA: TGTGCCAGCAGTGACGGCGGGGAAACAGATACGCAGTATTTT. It specifies CASSDGGETDTQYF. The chain couples TRBV6-4 to TRBJ2-3; D perhaps matches TRBD2 (6 bases). CDR1 and CDR2 from the germline V gene are MRHNA and SNTAGT. V was trimmed by 2 bases and J by 3 bases, leaving 9 bases between them. The CDR3 has 14 amino acids.

The chain recombines TRBV11-2 with TRBJ2-7; D is uncertain. Trimming removed 3 bases from V and 2 bases from J, with 11 bases in between. Germline V gene data show CDR1 as SGHAT and CDR2 as FQNNGV. The CDR3 runs 14 residues. CDR3 protein: CASSFGFSAYEQYF. In DNA form, the CDR3 reads TGTGCCAGCAGCTTTGGATTCTCAGCCTACGAGCAGTACTTC.

The gene calls are TRBV20-1 and TRBJ2-7; no definite D call. Germline CDR1 and CDR2: DFQATT and SNEGSKA (reference sequence). This CDR3 is 13 amino acids long. V dropped 6 bases and J dropped 2 bases, with 14 bases sitting between them. CDR3 residues: CSASPEQTYEQYF. The CDR3 nucleotides read TGCAGTGCCTCACCTGAACAAACCTACGAGCAGTACTTC.

This clonotype appeared a few times. The chain recombines TRBV7-9 with TRBJ1-6; D is possibly TRBD1 (5 bases). Germline V gene lookup returns CDR1 SEHNR and CDR2 FQNEAQ (reference sequence). V lost 1 base, J lost 10 bases, and 14 bases lay in between. CDR3 length: 15 amino acids. This CDR3 is CASSLGKGRDSPLHF. The CDR3 nucleotides read TGTGCCAGCAGCTTAGGGAAGGGGCGAGACTCACCCCTCCACTTT.

As DNA, the CDR3 is TGTGCCAGCAGCGAGAACCGGGGACCGCAAGAGACCCAGTACTTC. Its protein product is CASSENRGPQETQYF. The rearrangement links TRBV5-6 to TRBJ2-5; D tentatively fits TRBD1 or TRBD2 (5 bases each). V gave up 4 bases and J gave up 2 bases, with 15 bases separating them. The germline V gene encodes CDR1 SGHDT and CDR2 YYEEEE. The CDR3 is made up of 15 amino acids.

This clonotype was counted between two and nine times. The chain links TRBV5-1 to TRBJ2-2; no firm D call. Per germline, CDR1 SGHRS and CDR2 YFSETQ. This CDR3 contains 18 residues. V was clipped by 0 bases and J by 0 bases, with 15 bases between them. This CDR3 is CASSLAFLAEPNTGELFF. CDR3 nucleotides: TGCGCCAGCAGCTTGGCATTCTTGGCTGAGCCGAACACCGGGGAGCTGTTTTTT.

The J gene is TRBJ2-7, the V gene TRBV7-9, with TRBD2 as a possible D gene (6 bases). The CDR3 runs 14 residues. Between the trimmed V and J ends, which lost 5 bases and 5 bases, there was a span of 16 bases. The germline V gene has CDR1 SEHNR and CDR2 FQNEAQ (reference sequence). The CDR3 bases are TGTGCCAGCAGCCCGACTAGTAGGTCCGACGAGCAGTACTTC. It is translated as CASSPTSRSDEQYF.

The rearrangement uses TRBV12-3 or TRBV12-4 and TRBJ1-6; 9 nucleotides agree with TRBD1. Germline trimming cut 5 bases from V and 9 bases from J; bases unmatched to any gene: 8. CDR3 length equals 15 residues. DNA for the CDR3: TGTGCCAGCAGTCCTCTCGGGACAGGGACTTCACCCCTCCACTTT. Its protein is CASSPLGTGTSPLHF.

The gene calls are TRBV5-1 and TRBJ2-3, with D perhaps given as TRBD1 or TRBD2 (5 bases each). The V gene lost 4 bases and the J gene lost 3 bases, with 9 bases spanning the gap. Germline CDR1 and CDR2: SGHRS and YFSETQ. This CDR3 is built from 13 residues. The CDR3 protein is CASSHEGTDTQYF. CDR3 coding DNA: TGCGCCAGCAGCCACGAGGGGACAGATACGCAGTATTTT.